This entry lists 4 T cell receptor beta chains sequenced from one sample in a study of shared clonotypes between healthy human individuals. The repertoire was sequenced with immunoSEQ multiplex PCR; TCRdb's copy has only in-frame clones and lacks some. The sample includes 950,000 to 1,300,000 clones, 70% to 80% of them seen just once. The sample comprised memory CD4+ T cells sorted from blood. Subset noted: CD45RA-negative fraction. The receptor source for this set is a man aged 18 to 30 in good health.

V usage is TRBV7-8 and J usage is TRBJ1-2; D is undetermined. The CDR3 totals 13 residues. The germline V and J ends were trimmed by 4 bases and 4 bases, with 10 bases remaining between them. Germline-derived CDR1 and CDR2 are SGHVS and FQNEAQ. CDR3 coding DNA: TGTGCCAGCAGCTCCGGCGGTCCCTATGGCTACACCTTC. This codes for CASSSGGPYGYTF.

CDR3 bases: TGTGCCAGCAGTCAACCAGGGACTAGCGCAGATACGCAGTATTTT. This codes for CASSQPGTSADTQYF. The gene calls are TRBV6-6 and TRBJ2-3, with 10 bases matching TRBD2. The length of the CDR3 is 15 residues. Losses at the gene ends were 5 bases for V and 4 bases for J; bases not matched to a gene: 6. CDR1 MNHNY and CDR2 SVGAGI come from the germline V gene (reference sequence).

The chain recombines TRBV25-1 with TRBJ1-1, with TRBD1 as a possible D gene (5 bases). From germline, CDR1 is MGHDK and CDR2 SYGVNS. The CDR3 runs 14 residues. The V and J ends lost 1 base and 1 base respectively, with 7 bases between them. The CDR3: CASSESGGNTEAFF. The CDR3 nucleotides are TGTGCCAGCAGTGAATCGGGGGGGAACACTGAAGCTTTCTTT.

This clone appeared a single time. This chain connects TRBV11-2 to TRBJ2-7; possibly TRBD2 for D (6 bases). This CDR3 spans 14 amino acids. Germline assignment: CDR1 SGHAT and CDR2 FQNNGV. Trimming cost V 5 bases and J 1 base, with 12 bases left between them. CDR3 nucleotide sequence: TGTGCCAGCAGCCCAATTCGGGGGTCCTACGAGCAGTACTTC. Translation gives CASSPIRGSYEQYF.